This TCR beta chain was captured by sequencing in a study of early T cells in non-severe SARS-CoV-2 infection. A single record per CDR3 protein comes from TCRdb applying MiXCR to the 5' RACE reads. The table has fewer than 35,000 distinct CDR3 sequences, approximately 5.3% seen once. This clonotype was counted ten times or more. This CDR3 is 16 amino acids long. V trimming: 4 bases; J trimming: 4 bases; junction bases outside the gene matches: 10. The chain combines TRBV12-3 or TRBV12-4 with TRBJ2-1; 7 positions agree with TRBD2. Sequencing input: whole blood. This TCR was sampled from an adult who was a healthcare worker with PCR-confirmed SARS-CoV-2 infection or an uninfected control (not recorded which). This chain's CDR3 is CASSSPSGMNYNEQFF. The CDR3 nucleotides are TGTGCCAGCAGTTCTCCCAGCGGGATGAATTACAATGAGCAGTTCTTC.